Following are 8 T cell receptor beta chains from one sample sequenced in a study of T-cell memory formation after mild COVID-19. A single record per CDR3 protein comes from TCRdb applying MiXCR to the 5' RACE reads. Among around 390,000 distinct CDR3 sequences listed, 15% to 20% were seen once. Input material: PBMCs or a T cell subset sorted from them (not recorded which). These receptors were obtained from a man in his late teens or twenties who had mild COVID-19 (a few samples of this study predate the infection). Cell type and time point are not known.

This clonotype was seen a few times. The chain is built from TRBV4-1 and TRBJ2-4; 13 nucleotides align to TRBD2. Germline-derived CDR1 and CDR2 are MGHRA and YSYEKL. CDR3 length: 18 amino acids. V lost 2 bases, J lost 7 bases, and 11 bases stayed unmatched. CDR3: CASSQRRTSGGPRNIQYF. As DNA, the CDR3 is TGCGCCAGCAGCCAACGGCGGACTAGCGGGGGCCCAAGGAACATTCAGTACTTC.

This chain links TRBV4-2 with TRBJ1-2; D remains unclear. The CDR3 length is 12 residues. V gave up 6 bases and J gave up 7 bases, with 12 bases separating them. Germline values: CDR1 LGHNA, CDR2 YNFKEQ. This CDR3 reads CASSEEGPGYTF. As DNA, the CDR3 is TGTGCCAGCAGTGAAGAAGGGCCTGGCTACACCTTC.

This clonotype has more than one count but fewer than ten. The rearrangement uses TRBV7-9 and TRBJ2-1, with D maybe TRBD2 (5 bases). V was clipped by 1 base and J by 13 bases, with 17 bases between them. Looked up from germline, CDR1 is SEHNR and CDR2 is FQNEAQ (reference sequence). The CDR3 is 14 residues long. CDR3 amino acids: CASSLVSPGRKQFF. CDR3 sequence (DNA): TGTGCCAGCAGCTTAGTTAGCCCGGGGAGAAAACAGTTCTTC.

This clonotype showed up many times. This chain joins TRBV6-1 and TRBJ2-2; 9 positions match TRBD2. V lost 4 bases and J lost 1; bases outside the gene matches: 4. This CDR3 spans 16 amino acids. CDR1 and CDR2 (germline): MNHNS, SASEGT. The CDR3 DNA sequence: TGTGCCAGCAGTGGCCCAGCGGGGGGGAACACCGGGGAGCTGTTTTTT. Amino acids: CASSGPAGGNTGELFF.

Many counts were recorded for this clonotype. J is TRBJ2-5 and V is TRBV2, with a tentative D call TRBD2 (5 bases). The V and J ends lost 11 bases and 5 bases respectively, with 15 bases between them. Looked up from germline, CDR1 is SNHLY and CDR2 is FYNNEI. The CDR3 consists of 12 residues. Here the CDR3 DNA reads TGTGCCTGCGTTGAGGGTTGGGAGACCCAGTACTTC. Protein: CACVEGWETQYF.

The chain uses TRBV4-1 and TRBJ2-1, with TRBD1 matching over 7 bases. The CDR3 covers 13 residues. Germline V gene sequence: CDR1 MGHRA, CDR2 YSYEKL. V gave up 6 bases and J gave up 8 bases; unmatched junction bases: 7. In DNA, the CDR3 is TGCGCCAGCAGTCTCAGACAGGGTTATGAGCAGTTCTTC. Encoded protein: CASSLRQGYEQFF.

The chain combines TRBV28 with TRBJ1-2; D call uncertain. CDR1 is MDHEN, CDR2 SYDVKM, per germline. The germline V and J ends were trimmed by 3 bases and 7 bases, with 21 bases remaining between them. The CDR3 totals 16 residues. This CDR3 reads CASSFSRAAGFFGYTF. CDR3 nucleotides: TGTGCCAGCAGTTTTTCTAGGGCGGCGGGTTTCTTTGGCTACACCTTC.

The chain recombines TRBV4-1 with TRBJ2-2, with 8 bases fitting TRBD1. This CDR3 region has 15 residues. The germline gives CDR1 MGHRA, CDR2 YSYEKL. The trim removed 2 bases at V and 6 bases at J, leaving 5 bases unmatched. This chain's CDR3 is CASSQNRGRSGELFF. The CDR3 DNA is TGCGCCAGCAGCCAAAACAGGGGGAGGTCCGGGGAGCTGTTTTTT.